These 5 T cell receptor beta chains were all obtained from the same sample, sequenced in a study of T cells in women clearing cervical HPV infection. Some clones are missing from TCRdb's copy, which holds only in-frame ones; the method was immunoSEQ multiplex PCR. The sample shows tens of thousands of clones, and about 8.8% sits with its ten largest clones. Sequenced sample: blood buffy coat. These receptors were collected from a woman aged 18-69 years with a cervical HPV16 infection that either progressed to CIN3+ or cleared (not recorded which).

With regard to this clone: The junction does not match germline at one end; this may be a read error. Sequencing ends 3 residues short of the CDR3 end; the germline J gene provides the rest. The J gene is TRBJ2-1, the V gene TRBV4-2; possibly TRBD1 for D (7 bases). This CDR3 has 17 residues. Germline CDR1 is LGHNA and CDR2 is YNFKEQ. CDR3 protein: CASSPNVRGRTYNEQFF. The DNA read from the CDR3 is TGCGCCAGCAGCCCTAACGTCAGGGGGAGGACCTACAATGAG.

Concerning this clone: The read stops 3 residues short of the end of the CDR3; the missing end is completed from the germline J gene. The chain uses TRBV7-2 and TRBJ2-1; no reliable D call. In germline, CDR1 is SGHTA, CDR2 FQGNSA. The CDR3 is 14 residues long. V was pared by 1 base and J by 0 bases, with 4 bases between. The CDR3 here is CASSLERSYNEQFF. CDR3 DNA (partial): TGTGCCAGCAGCTTAGAGCGCTCCTACAATGAG.

As for this clone: Coverage ceases 3 residues before the CDR3 finishes, and the germline J gene fills in the end. The chain carries TRBV2 and TRBJ2-4, with 7 bases lining up with TRBD1. The CDR3 is 12 amino acids. CDR1 and CDR2 from the germline V gene are SNHLY and FYNNEI. With V trimmed by 7 bases and J by 8 bases, 5 bases remained unmatched. The sequenced part of the CDR3 DNA is TGTGCCAGCAAATGGACAGGAGACATT. Its protein product is CASKWTGDI. The entire CDR3 is CASKWTGDIQYF.

As for this clone: With the read ending 3 residues before the CDR3 end, the germline J gene is used to fill in that end. The chain couples TRBV19 to TRBJ1-1, with D hard to call. Trimming cost V 5 bases and J 6 bases, with 13 bases left between them. The V gene's germline CDR1 is LNHDA and CDR2 SQIVND (reference sequence). CDR3 length equals 13 residues. CDR3 bases read: TGTGCCAGTAGTCTTAGGTCCGGGGCTGAA. Translating it yields CASSLRSGAE. The complete CDR3 sequence is CASSLRSGAEAFF.

Comments on this clone: The read ends 3 residues before the CDR3 terminus; that terminus is restored from the germline J gene. The rearrangement uses TRBV7-3 and TRBJ2-3; no definite D call. CDR3 length equals 15 residues. Germline CDR1 is SGHTA and CDR2 is FQGTGA. Deletions cut 4 bases from V and 2 bases from J, with 13 bases between. This CDR3 reads CASSYRGQDTDTQYF. The part of the CDR3 DNA that was read is TGTGCCAGCAGCTATCGTGGGCAAGACACAGATACG.